A selection of T cell receptor beta chains follows, all from one sample in a study of shared clonotypes between healthy human individuals. Clones were sequenced by immunoSEQ multiplex PCR, and TCRdb holds only the in-frame ones, with some missing. The table shows over a million clones, with around 97% occurring only once. Sequenced material: naive CD4+ T cells sorted from blood. These receptors all stem from a man aged 25 to 40 in good health. Each CDR3 is given with its conserved first and last residue. A D gene is named only where the DNA matches it firmly. Some rows have no size entry. The others give once, few or many, or a class for an expanded clone.

clone size	J gene	D gene	V gene	CDR3 DNA	CDR3 protein
few	TRBJ2-5	TRBD1	TRBV18	TGTGCCAGCTCACCAGGAGGACAGGGAGAAGAGACCCAGTACTTC	CASSPGGQGEETQYF
.	TRBJ1-1	TRBD1	TRBV5-5	TGTGCCAGCAGCAACGACAGGGGTCCGCCGGGAGGCACTGAAGCTTTCTTT	CASSNDRGPPGGTEAFF
.	TRBJ1-5	.	TRBV27	TGTGCCAGCAGTTGCGAGTGGCCCCAGCATTTT	CASSCEWPQHF
.	TRBJ1-3	.	TRBV5-1	TGCGCCAGCAGCTACGGACAAGGAAACACCATATATTTT	CASSYGQGNTIYF
once	TRBJ1-4	.	TRBV5-1	TGCGCCAGCAGCTTGTCGGGAATGAGTAAACTGTTTTTT	CASSLSGMSKLFF
.	TRBJ1-1	.	TRBV4-1	TGCGCCAGCAGCCAAGCGGGTGTCAGGGGACCTGAAGCTTTCTTT	CASSQAGVRGPEAFF
.	TRBJ2-1	TRBD2	TRBV9	TGTGCCAGCAGCGTAGCGGGAGGGAGCTCCTACAATGAGCAGTTCTTC	CASSVAGGSSYNEQFF
.	TRBJ2-1	.	TRBV30	TGTGCCTGGAGTGCCGGATACAATGAGCAGTTCTTC	CAWSAGYNEQFF
.	TRBJ2-1	TRBD2	TRBV11-3	TGTGCCAGCAGCTTAGCCCACTTTAGTGCGGGAGCGAGCAATGAGCAGTTCTTC	CASSLAHFSAGASNEQFF
.	TRBJ2-3	TRBD2	TRBV27	TGTGCCAGCAGGGCTGGGACTAGGTTAACAGATACGCAGTATTTT	CASRAGTRLTDTQYF
.	TRBJ2-5	.	TRBV19	TGTGCCAGTAGTTGGATTGAGACCCAGTACTTC	CASSWIETQYF
.	TRBJ1-2	.	TRBV10-3	TGTGCCATCAGTCGAAATCAGGGACAAGTCGTAACCTTC	CAISRNQGQVVTF
.	TRBJ2-3	TRBD2	TRBV10-3	TGTGCCATCAGTGCTGGCGGGAGCGGCACAGATACGCAGTATTTT	CAISAGGSGTDTQYF
once	TRBJ2-7	.	TRBV7-2	TGTGCCAGCAGCATCTCCCTCTTCGGCGAGCAGTACTTC	CASSISLFGEQYF
.	TRBJ2-7	.	TRBV28	TGTGCCAGCAGTTCGGGGACCCACGAGCAGTACTTC	CASSSGTHEQYF
.	TRBJ2-1	TRBD1	TRBV18	TGTGCCAGCTCAACAACAGGGGGCAATGAGCAGTTCTTC	CASSTTGGNEQFF
.	TRBJ1-2	.	TRBV7-2	TGTGCCAGCAGCTTAGATTCTACGGGGGCGAGCGGCTACACCTTC	CASSLDSTGASGYTF
.	TRBJ2-3	TRBD1	TRBV19	TGTGCCAGTAGTTCCCTGGGACAGGGCACAGATACGCAGTATTTT	CASSSLGQGTDTQYF
.	TRBJ2-1	.	TRBV18	TGTGCCAGCTCAGGCGCCGGGACGGGTACCTACAATGAGCAGTTCTTC	CASSGAGTGTYNEQFF
.	TRBJ2-7	TRBD2	TRBV4-2	TGTGCCAGCAGCCATCCCGGGACTAGCGGGAGATCTTACGAGCAGTACTTC	CASSHPGTSGRSYEQYF
.	TRBJ1-5	.	TRBV7-2	TGTGCCAGCAGCTTAAGGTATGGGGATCAGCCCCAGCATTTT	CASSLRYGDQPQHF
.	TRBJ2-7	TRBD1	TRBV18	TGTGCCAGCTCACCGACCACCGGGACAGGGAGATACGAGCAGTACTTC	CASSPTTGTGRYEQYF
.	TRBJ1-2	.	TRBV7-3	TGTGCCAGCAGCTTAGACTCCGCAGGCTATGGCTACACCTTC	CASSLDSAGYGYTF
.	TRBJ1-2	.	TRBV4-1	TGCGCCAGCAGCCAACTAACCCGGGCAGTCAACTATGGCTACACCTTC	CASSQLTRAVNYGYTF
.	TRBJ2-1	.	TRBV10-1	TGCGCCAGCAGCGGAAACAATGAGCAGTTCTTC	CASSGNNEQFF
once	TRBJ1-4	.	TRBV7-8	TGTGCCAGCAGCTTGGGGGGCAGAGGAACTAATGAAAAACTGTTTTTT	CASSLGGRGTNEKLFF
.	TRBJ2-5	.	TRBV10-2	TGCGCCAGCAGTGAGTTTGGAAGGGGAGAGACCCAGTACTTC	CASSEFGRGETQYF
.	TRBJ1-5	TRBD1	TRBV19	TGTGCCAGTAGGGGACAGCGGGTACCCCATCAGCCCCAGCATTTT	CASRGQRVPHQPQHF
.	TRBJ2-1	TRBD2	TRBV5-4	TGTGCCAGCAGCTTTTTACTAGCGGGGCAATACAATGAGCAGTTCTTC	CASSFLLAGQYNEQFF
.	TRBJ2-3	.	TRBV6-6	TGTGCCAGCAGTTACTTCGGCGAACTCACAGATACGCAGTATTTT	CASSYFGELTDTQYF
.	TRBJ1-2	.	TRBV9	TGTGCCAGCAGCGTAGAGATAGGGAACTATGGCTACACCTTC	CASSVEIGNYGYTF
.	TRBJ1-2	TRBD1	TRBV7-9	TGTGCCAGCAGCCAGACAGGGAACTATGGCTACACCTTC	CASSQTGNYGYTF
.	TRBJ1-2	.	TRBV6-1	TGTGCCAGCAGTGAAGTTGCGGGACTAAACTATGGCTACACCTTC	CASSEVAGLNYGYTF
.	TRBJ1-1	.	TRBV13	TGTGCCAGCAGCTTCTTAAACACTGAAGCTTTCTTT	CASSFLNTEAFF
.	TRBJ2-7	.	TRBV5-6	TGTGCCAGCAGCGGCGGACCGCCCCGCGAGCAGTACTTC	CASSGGPPREQYF
.	TRBJ1-1	.	TRBV19	TGTGCCAGTAGTATAGTACAGAAGAACACTGAAGCTTTCTTT	CASSIVQKNTEAFF
.	TRBJ2-5	TRBD2	TRBV9	TGTGCCAGCAGCAGGGGACTAGCGGGAGAGACCCAGTACTTC	CASSRGLAGETQYF
.	TRBJ2-5	.	TRBV7-2	TGTGCCAGCAGCTTAGGAGGGCTCAGGACCCAGTACTTC	CASSLGGLRTQYF
.	TRBJ2-7	TRBD1	TRBV5-1	TGCGCCAGCAGCTTTGAGACAGGGTCTCATTACGAGCAGTACTTC	CASSFETGSHYEQYF
.	TRBJ2-7	.	TRBV5-1	TGCGCCAGCAGCTTGGTTTCTGGGAACGAGCAGTACTTC	CASSLVSGNEQYF
once	TRBJ2-3	.	TRBV25-1	TGTGCCAGCAGTGTCAACCAGGGGCCAGCACGAGATACGCAGTATTTT	CASSVNQGPARDTQYF
.	TRBJ2-2	TRBD2	TRBV2	TGTGCCAGCATGCTCAGCGGGAGTACCGGGGAGCTGTTTTTT	CASMLSGSTGELFF
once	TRBJ2-5	.	TRBV5-1	TGCGCCAGCAGCAACCAGGACGGGGGAACTGAGACCCAGTACTTC	CASSNQDGGTETQYF
.	TRBJ2-2	.	TRBV9	TGTGCCAGCAGCCGCGACCCGACATGGAACACCGGGGAGCTGTTTTTT	CASSRDPTWNTGELFF
.	TRBJ1-1	.	TRBV9	TGTGCCAGCAGCGTAGCCAGGGACACTGAAGCTTTCTTT	CASSVARDTEAFF
.	TRBJ2-2	TRBD1	TRBV7-2	TGTGCCAGCAGCCGCCTGGACAGGGCCCAAATTTCTAACACCGGGGAGCTGTTTTTT	CASSRLDRAQISNTGELFF
.	TRBJ2-3	.	TRBV9	TGTGCCAGCAGCGCGAGGGGCGGGGACATCTATGGCACAGATACGCAGTATTTT	CASSARGGDIYGTDTQYF
once	TRBJ2-1	TRBD1	TRBV9	TGTGCCAGCGCCTGGACAGGGACCCACAATGAGCAGTTCTTC	CASAWTGTHNEQFF
.	TRBJ2-7	.	TRBV7-9	TGTGCCAGCAGCAGTGAAGGGAGTTTCTACGAGCAGTACTTC	CASSSEGSFYEQYF
.	TRBJ1-4	.	TRBV6-5	TGTGCCAGCAGTACACAGGCAACTAATGAAAAACTGTTTTTT	CASSTQATNEKLFF
.	TRBJ2-5	TRBD1	TRBV11-2	TGTGCCAGCAGCCTAAGGACAGGCCAGGAGACCCAGTACTTC	CASSLRTGQETQYF
.	TRBJ2-3	.	TRBV23-1	TGCGCCAGCAGTCAATCGGTACAGGATAACACAGATACGCAGTATTTT	CASSQSVQDNTDTQYF
.	TRBJ2-2	.	TRBV7-2	TGTGCCAGCAGCTTAGGGAAGCGCCGGGACTGGAACACCGGGGAGCTGTTTTTT	CASSLGKRRDWNTGELFF
.	TRBJ2-1	TRBD2	TRBV11-2	TGTGCCAGCAGCTGGGCGGGCTCTAGCGGCCCCTACAATGAGCAGTTCTTC	CASSWAGSSGPYNEQFF
.	TRBJ1-2	.	TRBV27	TGTGCCAGCAGTACCGACCGGGTTGGGGGCTACACCTTC	CASSTDRVGGYTF
.	TRBJ1-4	TRBD1	TRBV7-9	TGTGCCAGCAGCCAAACAGGGGGTCCTGAAAAACTGTTTTTT	CASSQTGGPEKLFF
.	TRBJ2-7	.	TRBV5-1	TGCGCCAGCAGCTTGGTCTCAGGGGTCCTCGAGCAGTACTTC	CASSLVSGVLEQYF
.	TRBJ1-4	.	TRBV7-9	TGTGCCAGCAGTCGCCAGGTTAATGAAAAACTGTTTTTT	CASSRQVNEKLFF